These 13 T cell receptor beta chains came from one sample sequenced in a study of T-cell memory formation after mild COVID-19. TCRdb reanalysed the 5' RACE reads using MiXCR and keeps one entry per CDR3 protein. The data hold about 560,000 distinct CDR3 sequences, with about 20% observed a single time. The sequenced sample consisted of PBMCs or a T cell subset sorted from them (not recorded which). These receptors originate from an adult woman who had mild COVID-19 (a few samples of this study predate the infection). Cell type and time point are not known.

V usage is TRBV6-2 or TRBV6-3 and J usage is TRBJ2-3; D may be TRBD2 (6 bases). Germline values: CDR1 MNHEY, CDR2 SVGEGT. This CDR3 is built from 14 residues. The V gene lost 2 bases and the J gene lost 1 base, with 7 bases spanning the gap. Written as DNA, the CDR3 is TGTGCCAGCAGTTACGCGGGGCGCACAGATACGCAGTATTTT. This translates into CASSYAGRTDTQYF.

This rearrangement joins TRBV5-4 to TRBJ2-7; 11 bases line up with TRBD2. J lost 5 bases, V lost 4 bases, and 11 bases had no gene match. Germline V gene lookup returns CDR1 SGHNT and CDR2 YYREEE (reference sequence). The CDR3 runs 16 residues. In DNA form, the CDR3 reads TGTGCCAGCAGCAGCCCCTTGACTAGCGGGGCAGACGAGCAGTACTTC. Its protein product is CASSSPLTSGADEQYF.

This clonotype was seen more than once but under ten times. The chain links TRBV29-1 to TRBJ1-1; weak D call: TRBD1 (5 bases). The V gene lost 7 bases and the J gene lost 7 bases, with 13 bases spanning the gap. Per germline, CDR1 SQVTM and CDR2 ANQGSEA. CDR3 length: 11 amino acids. The CDR3, as DNA: TGCAGCGCCAACTCGGGGCGTGAAGCTTTCTTT. Translating it yields CSANSGREAFF.

The CDR3 DNA is TGTGCCAGCTCACCCCTCCCTGGGGCCAACGTCCTGACTTTC. Its translation is CASSPLPGANVLTF. The V call is TRBV18, the J call TRBJ2-6; D gene uncertain. This CDR3 spans 14 amino acids. CDR1 and CDR2 (germline): KGHSH, LQKENI. The V end was cut by 3 bases, the J end by 2 bases, with 5 bases between.

This clonotype has more than one count but fewer than ten. For the CDR3, the DNA is TGTGCCAGCAGTTTGGCGCGGGGGGGCCGGGCCTACGAGCAGTACTTC. This sequence encodes CASSLARGGRAYEQYF. The chain links TRBV12-3 or TRBV12-4 to TRBJ2-7, with 9 bases aligning to TRBD2. The CDR3 covers 16 residues. J gave up 2 bases and V 3 bases, and 8 bases lay outside the gene matches.

The V and J genes are TRBV6-2 or TRBV6-3 and TRBJ2-2; D perhaps matches TRBD1 (6 bases). Germline-derived CDR1 and CDR2 are MNHEY and SVGEGT. Trimming removed 6 bases from V and 7 bases from J, with 15 bases in between. The CDR3 totals 14 residues. Written as DNA, the CDR3 is TGTGCCAGCAGCTCGGACAGACCGGGCGGGGAGCTGTTTTTT. Its protein product is CASSSDRPGGELFF.

The rearrangement joins TRBV7-9 to TRBJ1-2; the match to TRBD1 covers 8 bases. The CDR3 spans 14 residues. Germline loops: CDR1 SEHNR, CDR2 FQNEAQ (reference sequence). V gave up 4 bases and J gave up 4 bases; unmatched junction bases: 5. The CDR3 sequence is CASSSDTGGYGYTF. The CDR3 DNA reads TGTGCCAGCAGCTCCGACACAGGGGGCTATGGCTACACCTTC.

The chain couples TRBV20-1 to TRBJ2-7; 13 positions match TRBD2. The V gene end was trimmed by 5 bases and the J gene end by 3 bases; junction bases not matched to a gene: 10. This CDR3 has 16 amino acids. CDR1 DFQATT and CDR2 SNEGSKA come from the germline V gene (reference sequence). The CDR3 loop is CSASGLAGAPLYEQYF. CDR3 in DNA: TGCAGTGCTTCCGGACTAGCGGGGGCCCCCCTCTACGAGCAGTACTTC.

The chain is built from TRBV20-1 and TRBJ1-2, with 8 bases fitting TRBD1. This CDR3 has 14 residues. Germline V gene sequence: CDR1 DFQATT, CDR2 SNEGSKA (reference sequence). With V trimmed by 3 bases and J by 4 bases, 7 bases remained unmatched. As DNA, the CDR3 is TGCAGTGCTAGGAGACAGGGGTCCGGCTATGGCTACACCTTC. Translated, it gives CSARRQGSGYGYTF.

The gene calls are TRBV18 and TRBJ1-1; the D gene is possibly TRBD1 (5 bases). The germline V gene has CDR1 KGHSH and CDR2 LQKENI. With 3 bases removed from V and 0 bases from J, the gap between germline ends came to 8 bases. The CDR3 runs to 14 residues. The CDR3 DNA is TGTGCCAGCTCACCCGGCAGGGTGAACACTGAAGCTTTCTTT. It codes for CASSPGRVNTEAFF. The complete variable domain, with remaining parts taken from reference TRBV18 and TRBJ1-1, reads NAGVMQNPRHLVRRRGQEARLRCSPMKGHSHVYWYRQLPEEGLKFMVYLQKENIIDESGMPKERFSAEFPKEGPSILRIQQVVRGDSAAYFCASSPGRVNTEAFFGQGTRLTVV.

This clonotype was detected only a few times. This rearrangement joins TRBV5-1 to TRBJ2-3; 10 bases map to TRBD2. Germline V gene data show CDR1 as SGHRS and CDR2 as YFSETQ. The CDR3 contains 16 residues. Trimming at V came to 4 bases and at J to 3 bases, leaving 8 bases not matched to a gene. The CDR3 here is CASSPQSGGATDTQYF. CDR3 DNA: TGCGCCAGCAGCCCGCAAAGCGGGGGGGCTACAGATACGCAGTATTTT.

The V call is TRBV29-1, the J call TRBJ2-1; 10 nucleotides agree with TRBD2. The length of the CDR3 is 15 residues. J gave up 2 bases and V 4 bases, and 5 bases lay outside the gene matches. Germline V gene lookup returns CDR1 SQVTM and CDR2 ANQGSEA. CDR3 sequence: CSVGRTSGPYNEQFF. CDR3 bases: TGCAGCGTTGGCCGGACTAGCGGTCCCTACAATGAGCAGTTCTTC.

The chain's CDR3 is CASSHRRGITEAFF. The CDR3 DNA sequence: TGTGCCAGCAGCCATCGTCGGGGTATCACTGAAGCTTTCTTT. The chain links TRBV11-3 to TRBJ1-1; D gene uncertain. CDR3 length equals 14 residues. Trimming took off 5 bases at V and 4 bases at J, with 14 bases between the two ends. Germline loops: CDR1 SGHNT, CDR2 YENEEA. Based on the CDR3 plus reference TRBV11-3 and TRBJ1-1, the full variable domain is EAGVVQSPRYKIIEKKQPVAFWCNPISGHNTLYWYLQNLGQGPELLIRYENEEAVDDSQLPKDRFSAERLKGVDSTLKIQPAELGDSAVYLCASSHRRGITEAFFGQGTRLTVV.